This TCR beta chain emerged from a study of early T cells in non-severe SARS-CoV-2 infection. This clonotype has only a few counts. Individual cDNA molecules were tagged with unique molecular identifiers, the study reported. Each CDR3 protein gets one entry after TCRdb re-called the 5' RACE reads with MiXCR. The sample records fewer than 40,000 distinct CDR3 sequences, under 8% being singletons. V lost 1 base, J lost 0 bases, and 19 bases lay in between. The CDR3 length is 18 residues. Germline V gene lookup returns CDR1 LGHNA and CDR2 YSLEER. The specimen was whole blood. V and J are TRBV4-3 and TRBJ2-7; D not certain. The receptor comes from an adult who was a healthcare worker with PCR-confirmed SARS-CoV-2 infection or an uninfected control (not recorded which). CDR3 nucleotide sequence: TGCGCCAGCAGCCAAGGGCTTGGCTTTTCGGACCTCTCCTACGAGCAGTACTTC. It encodes CASSQGLGFSDLSYEQYF.